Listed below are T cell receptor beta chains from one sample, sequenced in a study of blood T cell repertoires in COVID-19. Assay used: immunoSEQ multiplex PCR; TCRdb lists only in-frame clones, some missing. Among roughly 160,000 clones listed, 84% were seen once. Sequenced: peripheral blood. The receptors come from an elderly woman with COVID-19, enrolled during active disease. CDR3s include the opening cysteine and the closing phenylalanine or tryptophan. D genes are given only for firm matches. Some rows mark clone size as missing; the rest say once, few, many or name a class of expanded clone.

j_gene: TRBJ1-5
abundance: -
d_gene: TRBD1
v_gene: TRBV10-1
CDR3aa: CASSVHGRGQGDPYGNQPQHF
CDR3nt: TGCGCCAGCAGTGTCCACGGGAGGGGACAGGGGGACCCTTATGGCAATCAGCCCCAGCATTTT

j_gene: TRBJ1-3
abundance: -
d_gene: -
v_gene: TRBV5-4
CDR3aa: CASSFSESSGNTIYF
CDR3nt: TGTGCCAGCAGCTTTTCTGAGAGCTCTGGAAACACCATATATTTT

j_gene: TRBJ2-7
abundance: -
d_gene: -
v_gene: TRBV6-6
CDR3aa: CASSYSPLVHEQYF
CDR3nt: TGTGCCAGCAGTTACTCCCCCTTAGTCCACGAGCAGTACTTC

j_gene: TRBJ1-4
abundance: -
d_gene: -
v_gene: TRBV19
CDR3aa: CASINLGGPEKLFF
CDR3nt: TGTGCCAGTATCAATCTTGGAGGGCCTGAAAAACTGTTTTTT

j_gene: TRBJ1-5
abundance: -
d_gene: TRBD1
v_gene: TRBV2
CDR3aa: CASGQGEGGYANQPQHF
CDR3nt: TGTGCCAGCGGACAGGGTGAAGGAGGGTATGCCAATCAGCCCCAGCATTTT

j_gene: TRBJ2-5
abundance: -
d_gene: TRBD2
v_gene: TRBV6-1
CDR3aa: CASSELSGLAGVQETQYF
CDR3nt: TGTGCCAGCAGTGAACTATCGGGACTAGCGGGGGTCCAAGAGACCCAGTACTTC

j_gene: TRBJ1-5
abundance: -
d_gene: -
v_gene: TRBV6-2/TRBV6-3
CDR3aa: CASSPVFGRGSGNQPQHF
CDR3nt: TGTGCCAGCAGTCCCGTCTTCGGAAGGGGCAGTGGGAATCAGCCCCAGCATTTT

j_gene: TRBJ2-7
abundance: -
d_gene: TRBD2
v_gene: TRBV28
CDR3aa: CASRRTSGGSYEQYF
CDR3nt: TGTGCCAGCAGAAGGACTAGCGGGGGATCCTACGAGCAGTACTTC

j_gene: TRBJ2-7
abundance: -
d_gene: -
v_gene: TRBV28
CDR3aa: CASSTAYEQYF
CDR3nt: TGTGCCAGCAGTACAGCTTACGAGCAGTACTTC

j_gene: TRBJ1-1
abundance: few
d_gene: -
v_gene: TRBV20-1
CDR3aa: CSASQPVRVNTEAFF
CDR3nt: TGCAGTGCTAGTCAGCCAGTCCGGGTGAACACTGAAGCTTTCTTT

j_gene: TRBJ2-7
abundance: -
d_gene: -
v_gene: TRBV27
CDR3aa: CASSFYDGERAF
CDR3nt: TGTGCCAGCAGTTTTTATGACGGGGAACGGGCTTTC

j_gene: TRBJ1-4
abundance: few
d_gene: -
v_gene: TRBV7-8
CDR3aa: CASSEGTGAKKLFF
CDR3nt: TGTGCCAGCAGCGAAGGGACGGGAGCAAAAAAACTGTTTTTT

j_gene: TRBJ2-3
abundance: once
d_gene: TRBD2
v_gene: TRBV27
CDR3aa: CASSPPAGTSGGAPADTQYF
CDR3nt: TGTGCCAGCAGTCCTCCCGCCGGGACTAGCGGGGGGGCCCCCGCAGATACGCAGTATTTT

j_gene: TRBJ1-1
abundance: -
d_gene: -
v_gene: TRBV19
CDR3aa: CASSGVLRGDTEAFF
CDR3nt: TGTGCCAGTAGTGGGGTACTCCGGGGGGACACTGAAGCTTTCTTT

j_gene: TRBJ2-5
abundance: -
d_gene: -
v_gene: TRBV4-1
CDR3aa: CASSQVSGTRAPQGTQYF
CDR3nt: TGCGCCAGCAGCCAAGTGTCAGGTACCAGGGCCCCCCAGGGGACCCAGTACTTC

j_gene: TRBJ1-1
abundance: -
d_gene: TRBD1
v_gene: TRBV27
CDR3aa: CASSPNPGQGNTEAFF
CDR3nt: TGTGCCAGCAGTCCTAACCCGGGACAGGGGAACACTGAAGCTTTCTTT

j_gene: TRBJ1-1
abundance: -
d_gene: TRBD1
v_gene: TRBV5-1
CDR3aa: CASSLGQGSEAFF
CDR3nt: TGCGCCAGCAGCTTGGGACAGGGCTCTGAAGCTTTCTTT

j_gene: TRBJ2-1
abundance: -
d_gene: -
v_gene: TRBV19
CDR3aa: CASSITSNPYNEQFF
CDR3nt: TGTGCCAGTAGTATCACTAGCAATCCCTACAATGAGCAGTTCTTC

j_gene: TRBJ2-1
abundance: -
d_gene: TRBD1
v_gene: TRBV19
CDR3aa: CASSRTGGNNEQFF
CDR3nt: TGTGCCAGTAGTCGGACAGGGGGCAACAATGAGCAGTTCTTC

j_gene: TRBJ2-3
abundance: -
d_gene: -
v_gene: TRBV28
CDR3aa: CASSLEGRGADTQYF
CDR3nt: TGTGCCAGCAGTTTGGAGGGGAGAGGTGCAGATACGCAGTATTTT

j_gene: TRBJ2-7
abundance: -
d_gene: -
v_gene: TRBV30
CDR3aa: CAWKSLYEQYF
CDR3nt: TGTGCCTGGAAATCTCTCTACGAGCAGTACTTC

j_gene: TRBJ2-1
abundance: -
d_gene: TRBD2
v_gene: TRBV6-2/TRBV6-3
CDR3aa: CASRPSGGGNEQFF
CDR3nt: TGTGCCAGCAGACCTAGCGGGGGGGGGAATGAGCAGTTCTTC

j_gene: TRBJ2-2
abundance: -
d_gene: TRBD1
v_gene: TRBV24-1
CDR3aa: CATSRGGPGELFF
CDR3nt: TGTGCCACCAGTCGAGGGGGCCCCGGGGAGCTGTTTTTT

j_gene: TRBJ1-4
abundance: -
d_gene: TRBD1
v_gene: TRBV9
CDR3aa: CASRPRWDRPNEKLFF
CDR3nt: TGTGCCAGCAGGCCTCGGTGGGACAGGCCTAATGAAAAACTGTTTTTT

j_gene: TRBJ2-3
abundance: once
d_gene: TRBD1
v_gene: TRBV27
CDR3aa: CASSHRGPNTQYF
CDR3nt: TGTGCCAGCAGTCACAGGGGCCCGAATACGCAGTATTTT

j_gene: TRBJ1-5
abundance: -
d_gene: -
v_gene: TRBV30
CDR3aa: CAWSMGGDQPQHF
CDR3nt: TGTGCCTGGAGCATGGGCGGGGATCAGCCCCAGCATTTT

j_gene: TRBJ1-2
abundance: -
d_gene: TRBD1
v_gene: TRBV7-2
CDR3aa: CASSPQQGNYGYTF
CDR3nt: TGTGCCAGCAGCCCCCAACAGGGGAACTATGGCTACACCTTC

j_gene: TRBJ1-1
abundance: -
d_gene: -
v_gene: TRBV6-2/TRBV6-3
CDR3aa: CASSWARGRVTEAFF
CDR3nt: TGTGCCAGCAGCTGGGCACGGGGGAGGGTCACTGAAGCTTTCTTT

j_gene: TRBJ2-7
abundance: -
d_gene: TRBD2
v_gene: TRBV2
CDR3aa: CASYRKRGNEGISSTPYEQYF
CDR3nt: TGTGCCAGCTATCGCAAGCGGGGGAATGAGGGAATTAGCTCCACTCCCTACGAGCAGTACTTC

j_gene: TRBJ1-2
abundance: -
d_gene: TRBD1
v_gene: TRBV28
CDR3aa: CATPGQGARGYTF
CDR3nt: TGTGCCACCCCGGGACAGGGGGCGCGCGGCTACACCTTC

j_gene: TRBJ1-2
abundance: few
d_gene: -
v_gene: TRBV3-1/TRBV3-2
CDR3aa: CASSQIRVENGYTF
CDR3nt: TGTGCCAGCAGCCAAATTCGTGTCGAGAATGGCTACACCTTC

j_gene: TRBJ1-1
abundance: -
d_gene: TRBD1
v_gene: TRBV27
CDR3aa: CASSLRGRTEAFF
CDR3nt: TGTGCCAGCAGTCTCAGGGGGCGTACTGAAGCTTTCTTT

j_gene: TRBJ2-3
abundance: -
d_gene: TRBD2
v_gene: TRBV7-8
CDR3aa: CASSASGARADTQYF
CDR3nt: TGTGCCAGCAGCGCTAGCGGGGCGAGGGCAGATACGCAGTATTTT

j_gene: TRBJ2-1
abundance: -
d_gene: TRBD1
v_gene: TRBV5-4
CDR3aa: CASSPGQGSHKWFF
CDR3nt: TGTGCCAGCAGCCCAGGACAGGGGTCCCATAAGTGGTTCTTC

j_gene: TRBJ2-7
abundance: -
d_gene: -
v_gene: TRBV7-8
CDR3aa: CASSIYGSLEQYF
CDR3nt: TGTGCCAGCAGCATATACGGTAGTCTCGAGCAGTACTTC

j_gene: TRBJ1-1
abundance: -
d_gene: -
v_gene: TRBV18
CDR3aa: CASSPLRDTEAFF
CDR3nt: TGTGCCAGCTCACCTCTCAGGGACACTGAAGCTTTCTTT

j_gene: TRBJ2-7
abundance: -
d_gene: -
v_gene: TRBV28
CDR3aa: CASSKQAREQYF
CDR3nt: TGTGCCAGCAGTAAACAGGCACGGGAGCAGTACTTC

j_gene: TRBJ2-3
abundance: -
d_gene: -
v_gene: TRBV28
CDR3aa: CASSLRTDTQYF
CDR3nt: TGTGCCAGCAGCCTGAGAACAGATACGCAGTATTTT

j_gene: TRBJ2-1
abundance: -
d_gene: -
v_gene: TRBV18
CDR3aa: CASSPPGRGDDEQFF
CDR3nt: TGTGCCAGCTCACCACCCGGGCGGGGAGACGATGAGCAGTTCTTC

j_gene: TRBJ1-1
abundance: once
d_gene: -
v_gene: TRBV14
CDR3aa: CASSQYLLRRENTEAFF
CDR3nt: TGTGCCAGCAGCCAGTACCTACTGCGCAGGGAGAACACTGAAGCTTTCTTT

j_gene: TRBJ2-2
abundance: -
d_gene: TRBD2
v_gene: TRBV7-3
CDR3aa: CASAAGANTGELFF
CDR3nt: TGTGCCAGCGCGGCGGGGGCGAACACCGGGGAGCTGTTTTTT

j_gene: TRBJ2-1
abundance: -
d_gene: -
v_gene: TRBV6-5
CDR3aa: CASSYSAPQWENEQFF
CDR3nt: TGTGCCAGCAGTTACTCGGCCCCACAATGGGAGAATGAGCAGTTCTTC

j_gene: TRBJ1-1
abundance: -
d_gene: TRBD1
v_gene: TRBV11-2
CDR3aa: CASSYTGGAGTEAFF
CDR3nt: TGTGCCAGCAGCTACACAGGGGGCGCGGGCACTGAAGCTTTCTTT

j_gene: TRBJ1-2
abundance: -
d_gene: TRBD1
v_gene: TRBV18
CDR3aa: CASSPGTGTYGYTF
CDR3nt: TGTGCCAGCTCACCGGGGACAGGGACCTATGGCTACACCTTC

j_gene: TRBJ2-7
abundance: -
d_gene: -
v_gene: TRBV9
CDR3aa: CASSVGSLGEQYF
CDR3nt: TGTGCCAGCAGCGTAGGTAGCCTGGGTGAGCAGTACTTC

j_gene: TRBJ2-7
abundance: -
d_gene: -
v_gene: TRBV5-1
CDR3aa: CASSFREGEDEQYF
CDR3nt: TGCGCCAGCAGCTTTCGAGAAGGGGAGGACGAGCAGTACTTC

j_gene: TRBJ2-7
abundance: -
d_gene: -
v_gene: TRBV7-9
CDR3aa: CASSSWKTATRNEQYF
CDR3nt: TGTGCCAGCAGCTCATGGAAGACAGCTACTCGCAACGAGCAGTACTTC

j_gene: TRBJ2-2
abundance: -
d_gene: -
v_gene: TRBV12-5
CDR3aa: CASGRDLGELFF
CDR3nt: TGTGCTAGTGGTCGGGACTTGGGGGAGCTGTTTTTT

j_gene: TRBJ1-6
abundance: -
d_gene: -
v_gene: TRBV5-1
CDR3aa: CASSLQDNSPLHF
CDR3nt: TGCGCCAGCAGCTTGCAGGATAATTCACCCCTCCACTTT

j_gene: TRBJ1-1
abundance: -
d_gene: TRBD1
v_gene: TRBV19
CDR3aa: CASSIGQGGRTEAFF
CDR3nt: TGTGCCAGTAGTATAGGTCAGGGGGGTAGAACTGAAGCTTTCTTT

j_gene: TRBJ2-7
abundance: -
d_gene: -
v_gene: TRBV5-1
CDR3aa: CASSWQGPSYEQYF
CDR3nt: TGCGCCAGCAGCTGGCAGGGGCCCTCCTACGAGCAGTACTTC

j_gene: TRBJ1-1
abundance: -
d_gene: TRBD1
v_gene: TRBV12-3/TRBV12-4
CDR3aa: CASSPTGAAEAFF
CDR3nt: TGTGCCAGCAGTCCGACAGGGGCCGCTGAAGCTTTCTTT

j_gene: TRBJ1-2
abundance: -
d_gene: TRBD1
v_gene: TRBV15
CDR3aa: CATSRRTTGAAFVF
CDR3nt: TGTGCCACCAGCAGACGCACGACAGGGGCTGCTTTCGTCTTC